Detailed here is one T cell receptor (beta chain). The protocol was immunoSEQ multiplex PCR, while the TCRdb copy is restricted to in-frame clones and leaves out a portion. The sample holds about half a million clones; about 85% are singletons and the top ten take less than 15%. This sample was taken from a study of shared clonotypes between healthy human individuals. About the research overall: The donor pool was made up of a couple of women and three men aged 18 to 49.

The source material was PBMCs. This receptor was identified in a woman aged 35 to 49 in good health. Some clones in this sample may be carry-over from other donors' samples.

The chain's CDR3 is CAISEGAGRTNYGYTF. The CDR3 DNA sequence: TGTGCCATCAGTGAGGGGGCTGGACGGACGAACTATGGCTACACCTTC. The chain recombines TRBV10-3 with TRBJ1-2; maybe TRBD1 (5 bases). CDR3 length equals 16 residues. Trimming removed 2 bases from V and 2 bases from J, with 15 bases in between. Germline V gene sequence: CDR1 ENHRY, CDR2 SYGVKD.